One TCR beta chain is described in this entry. This sample was included in a study of shared clonotypes between healthy human individuals. Only in-frame clones appear in the TCRdb table, and some are missing; sequencing was by immunoSEQ multiplex PCR. Seen here are under 1,900,000 clones, roughly 98.5% observed once, and the top ten hold approximately 0.38%. The CDR3 totals 17 residues. The V segment lost 3 bases and the J segment 1 base; nucleotides outside the gene matches: 8. Germline CDR1 and CDR2: MGHRA and YSYEKL. The specimen was naive CD4+ T cells sorted from blood. Stated subset: CD45RA+ positively selected. This chain links TRBV4-1 with TRBJ2-3; 9 bases agree with TRBD1. This clonotype was sampled from a man aged 30 to 39 in good health. The CDR3 is CASSQALTGGGTDTQYF. For the CDR3, the DNA is TGCGCCAGCAGCCAGGCTCTGACAGGGGGAGGCACAGATACGCAGTATTTT.